This section outlines one T cell receptor (beta chain) sequence together with its context. Naive CD8 cells were CD45RO-negative, positively selected for CCR7, excluding terminally differentiated effector memory CD45RA+ cells. This sample was taken from a study of shared clonotypes between healthy human individuals. Across the study: Plates per donor: three CD4 naive, three CD4 memory, two CD8 naive, one CD8 memory.

Several immunoSEQ plates held equal portions of the genomic DNA taken from each subset. Clones were read by immunoSEQ multiplex PCR, and TCRdb kept only the in-frame ones, dropping some. Here the sample spans nearly 2 million clones, over 85% being singletons. Trimming took off 2 bases at V and 5 bases at J, with 11 bases between the two ends. The CDR3 length is 14 residues. Per germline, CDR1 SGHDT and CDR2 YYEEEE. Sample: naive CD8+ T cells sorted from blood. The V call is TRBV5-6, the J call TRBJ2-4; D gene ambiguous. This TCR was recovered from a man younger than 35 in good health. In DNA form, the CDR3 reads TGTGCCAGCAGCTTTATGAAGGGTGAAAACATTCAGTACTTC. The encoded protein is CASSFMKGENIQYF. Full variable domain (outside the CDR3, taken from reference TRBV5-6 and TRBJ2-4): DAGVTQSPTHLIKTRGQQVTLRCSPKSGHDTVSWYQQALGQGPQFIFQYYEEEERQRGNFPDRFSGHQFPNYSSELNVNALLLGDSALYLCASSFMKGENIQYFGAGTRLSVL.